The 10 T cell receptor beta chains given below trace back to one sample, sequenced in a study of blood T cell repertoires in COVID-19. Some clones are missing from TCRdb's copy, which holds only in-frame ones; the method was immunoSEQ multiplex PCR. The sample holds about 140,000 clones, more than 75% seen once. Sequencing used peripheral blood. Every receptor here comes from a man older than 75 with acute or convalescent COVID-19.

The rearrangement links TRBV4-1 to TRBJ2-3; the match to TRBD1 covers 9 bases. CDR1 and CDR2 from the germline V gene are MGHRA and YSYEKL. The CDR3 extends over 19 amino acids. V was pared by 0 bases and J by 5 bases, with 15 bases of the junction left unmatched. CDR3 in amino acids: CASSQEEGGTGSSRDTQYF. As DNA, the CDR3 is TGCGCCAGCAGCCAAGAGGAGGGGGGGACAGGGTCGAGTAGAGATACGCAGTATTTT.

This chain connects TRBV5-4 to TRBJ2-1; tentatively, D is TRBD2 (5 bases). The CDR3 sequence is 14 residues long. With 5 bases removed from V and 6 bases from J, the gap between germline ends came to 15 bases. Germline V gene lookup returns CDR1 SGHNT and CDR2 YYREEE (reference sequence). The CDR3 bases are TGTGCCAGCAGTCCCGACTACGCCTTCAATGAGCAGTTCTTC. Its translation is CASSPDYAFNEQFF.

The chain carries TRBV4-1 and TRBJ1-4, with 10 bases lining up with TRBD1. Germline V gives CDR1 MGHRA, CDR2 YSYEKL. CDR3 length: 16 amino acids. Trimming at V came to 4 bases and at J to 8 bases, leaving 10 bases not matched to a gene. CDR3 residues: CASSPSPTGGGEKLFF. The CDR3 nucleotides are TGCGCCAGCAGCCCGAGCCCGACAGGGGGCGGCGAAAAACTGTTTTTT.

The chain couples TRBV9 to TRBJ2-7, with TRBD2 identical over 12 bases. With V trimmed by 0 bases and J by 6 bases, 4 bases remained unmatched. CDR3 size: 15 residues. Germline V gene sequence: CDR1 SGDLS, CDR2 YYNGEE. CDR3 coding DNA: TGTGCCAGCAGCGTAGATGGGGGACTAGCGGGCGAGCAGTACTTC. This sequence encodes CASSVDGGLAGEQYF.

This clone was seen only a few times. The chain joins TRBV7-2 to TRBJ1-6, with D perhaps matching TRBD1 (6 bases). Germline assignment: CDR1 SGHTA and CDR2 FQGNSA. V dropped 7 bases and J dropped 8 bases, with 15 bases sitting between them. The CDR3 extends over 14 amino acids. The CDR3: CASTTLDSYSPLHF. CDR3 DNA: TGTGCCAGCACCACGTTGGACAGTTATTCACCCCTCCACTTT. The entire variable domain, with the rest obtained from reference TRBV7-2 and TRBJ1-6, is as follows: GAGVSQSPSNKVTEKGKDVELRCDPISGHTALYWYRQSLGQGLEFLIYFQGNSAPDKSGLPSDRFSAERTGGSVSTLTIQRTQQEDSAVYLCASTTLDSYSPLHFGNGTRLTVT.

The sample holds a few counts of this clone. CDR3 sequence: CASSFTRGGSNQPQHF. The CDR3 DNA reads TGTGCCAGCAGCTTCACAAGGGGTGGCAGCAATCAGCCCCAGCATTTT. This sequence joins TRBV5-6 and TRBJ1-5; possible D gene TRBD1, 5 bases. The CDR3 extends over 16 amino acids. The germline CDR1 and CDR2 sequences are SGHDT and YYEEEE. V was shortened by 2 bases and J by 1 base, with 13 bases between the two germline ends.

V usage is TRBV5-1 and J usage is TRBJ1-3, with 8 bases fitting TRBD1. Trimming took 1 base from V and 6 from J; bases not matched to a gene: 6. The CDR3 has 15 amino acids. CDR1 and CDR2 (germline): SGHRS, YFSETQ. CDR3 sequence: CASSLPGTGANTIYF. The CDR3 bases are TGCGCCAGCAGCTTGCCGGGGACAGGCGCAAACACCATATATTTT. The whole variable domain, remainder taken from reference TRBV5-1 and TRBJ1-3, is KAGVTQTPRYLIKTRGQQVTLSCSPISGHRSVSWYQQTPGQGLQFLFEYFSETQRNKGNFPGRFSGRQFSNSRSEMNVSTLELGDSALYLCASSLPGTGANTIYFGEGSWLTVV.

The chain combines TRBV24-1 with TRBJ2-3; 7 positions agree with TRBD1. CDR1 and CDR2 (germline): KGHDR, SFDVKD. CDR3 length equals 15 residues. The trim removed 4 bases at V and 5 bases at J, leaving 8 bases unmatched. The CDR3 here is CATSESDRAGDTQYF. For the CDR3, the DNA is TGTGCCACCAGTGAATCCGACAGGGCCGGAGATACGCAGTATTTT.

The chain employs TRBV28 and TRBJ2-1; 12 bases fit TRBD1. With 7 bases clipped from V and 8 bases from J, the junction kept 9 bases outside the gene matches. Germline V gene data show CDR1 as MDHEN and CDR2 as SYDVKM. CDR3 length: 15 residues. DNA for the CDR3: TGTGCCAGCACCCCTCCGGGACAGGGGGCCCATGAGCAGTTCTTC. Translation: CASTPPGQGAHEQFF.

This rearrangement joins TRBV10-3 to TRBJ1-2; the D is unclear. In germline, CDR1 is ENHRY, CDR2 SYGVKD. This CDR3 has 13 residues. V was cut by 2 bases and J by 6 bases, with 10 bases left in between. CDR3 region: CAISEVSWHGYTF. In nucleotides, the CDR3 is TGTGCCATCAGTGAGGTGTCCTGGCATGGCTACACCTTC.